These T cell receptor beta chains were read from a single sample in a study of T-cell reconstitution after alpha-beta-depleted transplantation in children. TCRdb called the PCR reads again in MiXCR, with one record for every CDR3 protein. The table lists roughly 500,000 distinct CDR3 sequences, approximately 30% of them singletons. The specimen was PBMCs from the stem cell graft donor, collected from the stem cell graft. The receptors derive from a human donor who donated a stem cell graft to a child with aplastic anemia. CDR3s include the opening cysteine and the closing phenylalanine or tryptophan. A D gene is named only where the DNA matches it firmly. Some rows have no size entry. The others give once, few or many, or a class for an expanded clone.

TRBV7-9	TRBJ2-1	-	TRBD1	CASSFGGTGGNEQFF	TGTGCCAGCAGCTTCGGGGGGACAGGGGGCAATGAGCAGTTCTTC
TRBV18	TRBJ2-2	-	TRBD1	CASSPYRGRNGELFF	TGTGCCAGCTCACCATACAGGGGGAGAAACGGGGAGCTGTTTTTT
TRBV29-1	TRBJ2-7	-	TRBD1	CSAEGQGASYEQYF	TGCAGCGCGGAGGGACAGGGGGCTTCCTACGAGCAGTACTTC
TRBV7-8	TRBJ2-1	few	-	CASSLLAPRFYNEQFF	TGTGCCAGCAGCTTACTAGCCCCAAGGTTCTACAATGAGCAGTTCTTC
TRBV11-3	TRBJ2-1	few	TRBD2	CASSRLAGEYNEQFF	TGTGCCAGCAGCCGTTTAGCGGGAGAATACAATGAGCAGTTCTTC
TRBV7-2	TRBJ2-1	few	-	CASSPIVFGQFF	TGTGCCAGCAGCCCAATAGTTTTCGGGCAGTTCTTC
TRBV27	TRBJ1-5	-	-	CASRGAGASLPQHF	TGTGCCAGCAGGGGGGCGGGGGCGAGCCTGCCCCAGCATTTT
TRBV20-1	TRBJ2-5	few	TRBD2	CSASVTSGTQETQYF	TGCAGTGCTTCGGTCACTAGCGGGACACAAGAGACCCAGTACTTC
TRBV5-1	TRBJ1-1	-	TRBD1	CASRNRGLNTEAFF	TGCGCCAGCAGAAACAGGGGGCTGAACACTGAAGCTTTCTTT
TRBV7-8	TRBJ2-1	-	-	CASSFSGGAANEQFF	TGTGCCAGCAGCTTTTCGGGCGGGGCTGCCAATGAGCAGTTCTTC
TRBV19	TRBJ2-3	-	-	CASSMDRGDTQYF	TGTGCCAGTAGTATGGACCGGGGAGATACGCAGTATTTT
TRBV5-1	TRBJ2-6	few	-	CASSLDISAGPGANVLTF	TGCGCCAGCAGCTTGGACATTTCCGCAGGCCCTGGGGCCAACGTCCTGACTTTC